The 12 T cell receptor beta chains in this list originate from one sample, sequenced in a study of Ad26.COV2.S vaccination and SARS-CoV-2 variants (dated by TCRdb to about 2021). To prepare the library, the immunoSEQ multiplex PCR assay was applied. TCRdb took over this immuneACCESS table, retaining in-frame rearrangements with V and J assigned. Such tables are incomplete; in checked studies, under half of the missing clones stem from an unresolved V gene, and the remainder is unexplained. The sample has about 350,000 clones on record, 92% of them singletons. Together, the top ten hold around 4.2% of the sample. The sample's time point label is to be understood as: individuals recovered from natural SARS-CoV-2 infection. The sample in question was peripheral blood, obtained after recovery from COVID-19. The receptor set was obtained from a human donor who had recovered from COVID-19.

The rearrangement links TRBV5-1 to TRBJ1-4; weak D call: TRBD1 (5 bases). The CDR3 has 13 amino acids. Germline V gives CDR1 SGHRS, CDR2 YFSETQ. The germline V and J ends were trimmed by 4 bases and 3 bases, with 7 bases remaining between them. CDR3 residues: CASSGGSNEKLFF. The CDR3 bases are TGCGCCAGCAGCGGGGGATCTAATGAAAAACTGTTTTTT.

V usage is TRBV11-2 and J usage is TRBJ2-7; D is uncertain. Trimming took off 4 bases at V and 4 bases at J, with 14 bases between the two ends. The CDR3 spans 14 residues. In germline, CDR1 is SGHAT, CDR2 FQNNGV. CDR3 DNA: TGTGCCAGCAGCTCTGGTCCCTTGGGTTACGAGCAGTACTTC. Translated, it gives CASSSGPLGYEQYF.

The V and J genes are TRBV10-1 and TRBJ1-1; no reliable D call. CDR1 is WNHNN, CDR2 SYGVQD, per germline (reference sequence). Deletions cut 0 bases from V and 7 bases from J, with 0 bases between. This CDR3 spans 10 amino acids. CDR3 amino acids: CASSESEAFF. The CDR3 DNA sequence: TGCGCCAGCAGTGAGTCTGAAGCTTTCTTT.

The chain links TRBV7-9 to TRBJ2-7, with D possibly called TRBD1 or TRBD2 (5 bases each). Germline values: CDR1 SEHNR, CDR2 FQNEAQ (reference sequence). With 0 bases removed from V and 0 bases from J, the gap between germline ends came to 9 bases. The length of the CDR3 is 15 residues. The CDR3 DNA is TGTGCCAGCAGCTTAGCGGGGGATGCCTCCTACGAGCAGTACTTC. Protein sequence: CASSLAGDASYEQYF.

J is TRBJ1-1 and V is TRBV7-9, with D possibly being TRBD1 (5 bases). Germline CDR1 SEHNR, CDR2 FQNEAQ (reference sequence). With 5 bases removed from V and 2 bases from J, the gap between germline ends came to 15 bases. The CDR3 is 15 amino acids. CDR3 loop: CASSQTGGVNTEAFF. CDR3 nucleotides: TGTGCCAGCAGCCAAACCGGAGGGGTTAACACTGAAGCTTTCTTT.

CDR3: CASSNHGGGTEAFF. CDR3 DNA sequence: TGTGCCAGTAGTAATCATGGAGGGGGTACTGAAGCTTTCTTT. The chain has TRBV19 and TRBJ1-1, with TRBD1 as a possible D gene (6 bases). The V and J ends lost 4 bases and 5 bases respectively, with 14 bases between them. The CDR3 runs 14 residues. The germline CDR1 and CDR2 sequences are LNHDA and SQIVND (reference sequence).

On this clone itself: One end of the junction does not line up with germline, which may come from a read error. The rearrangement joins TRBV7-7 to TRBJ2-5, with D perhaps given as TRBD1 or TRBD2 (5 bases each). In germline, CDR1 is SSHAT, CDR2 FNYEAQ (reference sequence). The CDR3 covers 14 residues. The CDR3 coding sequence is TGTGCTAGCAGCTTAGGCTCAGGGAGAGAGACCCAGTACTTC. Residues: CASSLGSGRETQYF.

This clone was picked up one time. This chain connects TRBV4-1 to TRBJ1-2, with D perhaps matching TRBD1 (6 bases). From germline, CDR1 is MGHRA and CDR2 YSYEKL. The V end lost 5 bases, the J end lost 10 bases, and 20 bases lay between the germline ends. The CDR3 sequence is 14 residues long. The chain's CDR3 is CASSSPARGEFYTF. DNA for the CDR3: TGCGCCAGCAGCTCGCCGGCCAGGGGAGAGTTCTACACCTTC.

Here the CDR3 DNA reads TGTGCCATCAGTGCCGCCGGGACAGCCAACTATGGCTACACCTTC. Amino acids: CAISAAGTANYGYTF. This chain uses TRBV10-3 with TRBJ1-2; 7 nucleotides line up with TRBD1. V lost 4 bases to trimming and J lost 2 bases; unmatched junction nucleotides: 7. Germline CDR1 reads ENHRY; CDR2 reads SYGVKD. The CDR3 is 15 amino acids.

This chain connects TRBV6-5 to TRBJ2-7; 9 positions agree with TRBD2. The CDR3 covers 15 residues. V lost 0 bases to trimming and J lost 3 bases; unmatched junction nucleotides: 3. Germline V gives CDR1 MNHEY, CDR2 SVGAGI. Here the CDR3 reads CASSYSSGGHYEQYF. The CDR3 DNA is TGTGCCAGCAGTTACTCTAGCGGGGGCCACTACGAGCAGTACTTC.

This rearrangement joins TRBV12-3 or TRBV12-4 to TRBJ1-4; a possible D gene is TRBD1 (6 bases). Between the trimmed V and J ends, which lost 8 bases and 8 bases, there was a span of 15 bases. The CDR3 is made up of 13 amino acids. DNA for the CDR3: TGTGCCAGCGCTAGACAGGTGGGCGAAAAACTGTTTTTT. As protein: CASARQVGEKLFF.

V gene TRBV5-4 combines with J gene TRBJ2-1, with TRBD1 identical over 12 bases. Germline V CDR1 and CDR2: SGHNT, YYREEE (reference sequence). The J segment lost 10 bases and the V segment lost 4 bases, leaving 15 bases of the junction unmatched. The CDR3 runs 17 residues. CDR3 sequence reads: CASSGPKPGTGGSEQFF. DNA for the CDR3: TGTGCCAGCAGCGGACCTAAACCGGGGACAGGGGGCTCGGAGCAGTTCTTC.